This TCR beta chain comes out of a study of follicular helper T cells after annual influenza vaccination. At the level of the study: Sampling occurred days 0, 7 and 28 after each influenza vaccination. Findings of the study overall: Productive TCRB sequences came from only about 9-22% of cells. Plasmablast frequency change correlated with clonality change in ICOS+CD38+ cTfh.

Trimming left V 0 bases short and J 2 bases short, with 7 bases between. In germline, CDR1 is GTSNPN, CDR2 SVGIG (reference sequence). CDR3 size: 13 residues. TCRdb's table, derived via immunoSEQ multiplex PCR, lists solely in-frame clones and lacks some. The sample has more than 2,500 clones, 80% to 90% seen once. Time point noted: 2014-2015 season, 7 days after vaccination. Cells are cTfh (non-naive CD4+CXCR5+PD-1+), split by ICOS and CD38 into double-positive or double-negative. As concerns this clone: The target antigen is unknown.

This chain joins TRBV30 and TRBJ1-1, with D hard to call. The sample here was CXCR5+ CD38- circulating T follicular helper cells from blood, taken 7 days after influenza vaccination. Subset denoted: circulating Tfh, non-naive CD4+CXCR5+PD-1+ (ICOS+CD38+ or ICOS-CD38-). The receptor was derived from an adult who received the influenza vaccine. The CDR3 coding sequence is TGTGCCTGGAGTGTAGAATTCAACACTGAAGCTTTCTTT. Residues: CAWSVEFNTEAFF.